The 3 T cell receptor beta chains below were found in one sample sequenced in a study of cytomegalovirus exposure and HLA in healthy donors. 60 Vbeta and 13 Jbeta primers were used in PCR. TCRdb keeps only in-frame clones here, not all; method: immunoSEQ multiplex PCR. The table for this sample gives about 160,000 clones. The sequenced material came from PBMCs. The receptors derive from a woman in her sixties in good health and CMV-seronegative.

The genes are TRBV7-2 and TRBJ2-2; D is unresolved. The CDR3 totals 13 residues. V lost 5 bases, J lost 0 bases, and 4 bases lay in between. Germline loops: CDR1 SGHTA, CDR2 FQGNSA. For the CDR3, the DNA is TGTGCCAGCAGCCCGTCGAACACCGGGGAGCTGTTTTTT. Its protein product is CASSPSNTGELFF.

V is TRBV5-1 and J is TRBJ1-2; 9 bases fit TRBD1. The trim removed 5 bases at V and 1 base at J, leaving 6 bases unmatched. The germline gives CDR1 SGHRS, CDR2 YFSETQ. The CDR3 runs 15 residues. The CDR3 DNA sequence: TGCGCCAGCAGGTCGGACAGGGGATTTAACTATGGCTACACCTTC. It is translated as CASRSDRGFNYGYTF.

The rearrangement links TRBV7-9 to TRBJ2-4; no definite D call. Trimming took 3 bases from V and 1 from J, leaving 7 bases between them. CDR3 length: 14 amino acids. Per germline, CDR1 SEHNR and CDR2 FQNEAQ (reference sequence). CDR3 DNA: TGTGCCAGCAGCTTCGAACAGGCCAAAAACATTCAGTACTTC. This codes for CASSFEQAKNIQYF. Full variable domain (missing parts from reference TRBV7-9 and TRBJ2-4): DTGVSQNPRHKITKRGQNVTFRCDPISEHNRLYWYRQTLGQGPEFLTYFQNEAQLEKSRLLSDRFSAERPKGSFSTLEIQRTEQGDSAMYLCASSFEQAKNIQYFGAGTRLSVL.